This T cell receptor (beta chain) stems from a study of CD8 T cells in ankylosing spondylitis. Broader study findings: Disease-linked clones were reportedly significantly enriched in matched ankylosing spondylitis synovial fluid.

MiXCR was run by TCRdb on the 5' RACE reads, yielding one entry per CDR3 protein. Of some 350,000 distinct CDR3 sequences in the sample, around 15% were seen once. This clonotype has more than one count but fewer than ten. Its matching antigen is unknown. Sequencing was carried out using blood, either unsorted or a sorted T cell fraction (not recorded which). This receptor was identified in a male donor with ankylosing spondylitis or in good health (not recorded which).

The CDR3 here is CASSKTGEAGELFF. CDR3 bases: TGCGCCAGCAGCAAAACAGGGGAAGCCGGGGAGCTGTTTTTT. V gene TRBV5-1 combines with J gene TRBJ2-2; 7 bases align to TRBD1. The CDR3 runs to 14 residues. The V gene end was trimmed by 4 bases and the J gene end by 6 bases; junction bases not matched to a gene: 6. CDR1 is SGHRS and CDR2 is YFSETQ in the germline V gene.